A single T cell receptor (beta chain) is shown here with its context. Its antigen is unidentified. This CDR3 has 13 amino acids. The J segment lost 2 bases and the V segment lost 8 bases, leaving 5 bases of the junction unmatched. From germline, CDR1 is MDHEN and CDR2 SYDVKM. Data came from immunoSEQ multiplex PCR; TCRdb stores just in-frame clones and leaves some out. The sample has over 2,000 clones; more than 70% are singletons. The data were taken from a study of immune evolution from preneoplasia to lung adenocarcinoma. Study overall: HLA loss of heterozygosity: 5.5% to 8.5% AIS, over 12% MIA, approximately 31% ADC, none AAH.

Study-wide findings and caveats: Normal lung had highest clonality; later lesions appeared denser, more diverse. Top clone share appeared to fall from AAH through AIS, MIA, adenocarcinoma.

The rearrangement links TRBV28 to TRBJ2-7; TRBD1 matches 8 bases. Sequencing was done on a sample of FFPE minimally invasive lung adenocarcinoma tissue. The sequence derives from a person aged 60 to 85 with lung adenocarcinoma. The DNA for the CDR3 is TGTGCCAGCGGACAGGGTGGGACCTACGAGCAGTACTTC. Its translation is CASGQGGTYEQYF.